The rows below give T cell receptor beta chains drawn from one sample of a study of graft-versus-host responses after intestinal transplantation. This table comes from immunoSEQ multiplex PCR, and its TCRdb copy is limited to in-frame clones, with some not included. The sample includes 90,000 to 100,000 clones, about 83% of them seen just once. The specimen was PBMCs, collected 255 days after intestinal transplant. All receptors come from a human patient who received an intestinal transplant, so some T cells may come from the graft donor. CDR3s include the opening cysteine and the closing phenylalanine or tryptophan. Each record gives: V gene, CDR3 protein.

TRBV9	CASSVEQGNSPLHF
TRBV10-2	CASGRGLDTQYF
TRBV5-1	CASSLARDNEQFF
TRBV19	CASKSVFINRGEQFF
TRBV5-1	CASSLAGGERPQHF
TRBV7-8	CASSLGPFPANEKLFF
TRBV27	CASSLGRRGYGYTF
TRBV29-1	CSVRDSTYTQYF
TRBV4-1	CASSPGQGYYGYTF
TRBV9	CASSVGWTGNTEAFF
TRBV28	CASTLPGGLGGYTF
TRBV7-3	CASSPSGAIDEQFF
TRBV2	CASSERQGFYGYTF
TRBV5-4	CASSSPGQGAGELFF
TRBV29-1	CSVTGGELNTIYF
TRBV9	CASSVDAGVAPLHF
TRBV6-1	CASSEAFGYTF
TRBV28	CASSPWGTGSISYEQYF
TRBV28	CASSSGGSWNEQFF
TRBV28	CASSLTQPGQGGTSYGYTF
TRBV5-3	CARGRLPPMWNEQFF
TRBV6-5	CASSDGSSYNEQFF
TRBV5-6	CASSRTRTGINAEAFF
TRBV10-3	CAISPNTGEKLFF
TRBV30	CAWSERGGFVKNIQYF
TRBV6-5	CASSYSGDHSPLHF
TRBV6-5	CASSYSQGLPYNEQFF
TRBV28	CASSPVAAPGELFF
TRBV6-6	CASSYVRTASTDTQYF
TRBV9	CASSVAGAGANVLTF
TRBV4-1	CASSQDGSDEKLFF
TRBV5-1	CASSFGTGNYGYTF
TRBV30	CAGDRAGANVLTF
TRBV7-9	CASSPSTGGITDTQYF
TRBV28	CASTRQLVHEQYF
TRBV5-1	CATGGLAGASYNEQFF
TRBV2	CATPGDGTDTQYF
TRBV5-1	CASSPGAATNEKLFF
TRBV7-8	CASSFSFEQYF
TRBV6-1	CASIWASGRSNEQFF
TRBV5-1	CASKGANIDTQYF
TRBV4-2	CASSHLAVWVGAGGDTDTQYF
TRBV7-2	CASTIGGSYGYTF
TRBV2	CAEAGTGGLKTYNEQFF
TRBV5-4	CASSRDSSDTQYF
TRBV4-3	CASSHCGGTSDTQYF
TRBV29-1	CSVDMAGGTF
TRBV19	CASSNRDRGETQYF
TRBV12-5	CASGPGGSSYEQYF
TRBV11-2	CASSLMWGTGELFF
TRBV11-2	CASSERQVYANTEAFF
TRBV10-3	CAIKEVRQGSYEQYF
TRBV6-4	CASSGGDTGELFF
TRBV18	CASSPLPLLRGGDKGNEQFF
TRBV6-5	CASSYGTSGGGEQFF
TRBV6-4	CASSDRFSGDRVLRGSGNTIYF
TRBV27	CASSLTGQYVGEQYF
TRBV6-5	CASSLRDNEKLFF
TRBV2	CASSTRTSGRNPLEQYF